A selection of T cell receptor beta chains follows, all from one sample in a study of cytomegalovirus exposure and HLA in healthy donors. Measured with immunoSEQ multiplex PCR; TCRdb has only the in-frame clones, and not every one. The sample lists more than 150,000 clones; approximately 81% were seen once. Input material: PBMCs. Source of these receptors: a woman under 30 in good health and CMV-seronegative. The conserved cysteine and the conserved F or W are not part of the CDR3 here. Fields, in order: J gene, V gene, CDR3 protein.

>TRBJ2-5|TRBV7-8
ASSQGGEETQY
>TRBJ1-1|TRBV5-1
ASSLKREGTEAF
>TRBJ1-1|TRBV10-3
AIQRGGPLNTEAF
>TRBJ2-1|TRBV6-1
ASSVGTAYNEQF
>TRBJ1-1|TRBV9
ASNSEEGYDTEAF
>TRBJ2-5|TRBV6-1
ASSDHGTAQETQY
>TRBJ2-2|TRBV5-4
ASSLDLVGELF
>TRBJ2-1|TRBV4-2
ASSQGRGTYNEQF
>TRBJ2-1|TRBV27
ASSLSLNEQF
>TRBJ2-2|TRBV27
ATKTSGGSNTGELF
>TRBJ1-4|TRBV27
ASSLQGSNEKLF
>TRBJ1-5|TRBV6-6
ASRGPGQGPNQPQH
>TRBJ2-3|TRBV2
ASSGLAGSTDTQY
>TRBJ1-1|TRBV29-1
SVEGPFGAF
>TRBJ2-1|TRBV6-5
ASTAGLAGGNEQF
>TRBJ2-7|TRBV2
ASSGPGDEQY
>TRBJ2-3|TRBV7-3
ASSSTGGAGDTQY
>TRBJ2-1|TRBV11-2
ASSPGSYNEQF
>TRBJ2-7|TRBV29-1
SATVGQGAQLGQY
>TRBJ1-5|TRBV7-2
ASSLAGGDQPQH
>TRBJ1-1|TRBV6-5
ASSYSPQELNTEAF
>TRBJ1-2|TRBV4-1
ASSQVNRGPRYGYT
>TRBJ2-6|TRBV30
ASREAGANVLT
>TRBJ2-2|TRBV5-1
ASSLQLAGNTGELF
>TRBJ2-1|TRBV4-1
ASSQGWTGHNEQF
>TRBJ2-1|TRBV6-5
ASSLDRGEVGGQF
>TRBJ2-3|TRBV11-2
ASSLVAGLAYTDTQY
>TRBJ2-2|TRBV28
ASSFGGSHTGELF
>TRBJ2-7|TRBV7-2
ASSYVTGLSSYEQY
>TRBJ1-5|TRBV15
ATSSLRTEISNQPQH
>TRBJ2-7|TRBV29-1
SVDAYETSGEAYEQY
>TRBJ1-3|TRBV5-1
ASSSGQFSGNTIY
>TRBJ1-6|TRBV4-3
ASSQAGRGYNSPLH
>TRBJ2-5|TRBV28
ASSLRDRVVWETQY
>TRBJ2-2|TRBV7-2
ASSLAGDTGELF